This T cell receptor (beta chain) was recorded in a study of cytomegalovirus exposure and HLA in healthy donors. Study conclusions and caveats: Cytomegalovirus status, reportedly, was diagnosed with high specificity and sensitivity by the classifier. Rare TCR sequences dominated, though some public TCRs recurred in many donors. Follow-up analysis seemed to connect common viral pathogens with several of the most significant clusters identified. In a later analysis, TCR beta V- and J-gene trimming was associated with a missense DCLRE1C variant.

Points on this clone: Its antigen is currently unknown.

Primers included in the PCR were 60 Vbeta and 13 Jbeta primers. The table came from immunoSEQ multiplex PCR; TCRdb's copy has only in-frame clones and leaves some out. Of 180,000 or so clones detected, around 74% appear once; the ten largest clones hold around 3%. The sequenced sample was PBMCs. The origin of this receptor is a female donor in good health and CMV-seronegative.

CDR3 protein: CASTSHPEAYNEQFF. For the CDR3, the DNA is TGTGCCAGCACCTCTCACCCGGAGGCCTACAATGAGCAGTTCTTC. J is TRBJ2-1 and V is TRBV6-6; tentative D call: TRBD2 (5 bases). Per germline, CDR1 MNHNY and CDR2 SVGAGI (reference sequence). The CDR3 sequence is 15 residues long. V was shortened by 7 bases and J by 2 bases, with 15 bases between the two germline ends.